This is a list of T cell receptor beta chains from one sample in a study of T cells in tuberculosis. Libraries were prepared by immunoSEQ multiplex PCR; TCRdb keeps only in-frame clonotypes and omits some of them. The sample yields 80,000 to 90,000 clones, around 90% seen once. Sequences were obtained from CD1b-GMM tetramer-negative cells sorted from PBMCs. These receptors were obtained from an adult woman with latent tuberculosis. CDR3s include the opening cysteine and the closing phenylalanine or tryptophan. The D gene is left open where the match is weak. The size entry is marked missing in some rows and otherwise reads once, few, many or a size class.

D gene	V gene	clone size	J gene	CDR3 DNA	CDR3 protein
-	TRBV7-9	-	TRBJ1-1	TGTGCCCTCGACAATGGAGGGATCACTGAAGCTTTCTTT	CALDNGGITEAFF
TRBD2	TRBV27	few	TRBJ2-1	TGTGCCAGCAGCCGTGTGCTAGCGGGGGTCAGGAATGAGCAGTTCTTC	CASSRVLAGVRNEQFF
-	TRBV19	-	TRBJ1-3	TGTGCCAGTAGTACCCGGACCGCCAGGGTATTAGGAAACACCATATATTTT	CASSTRTARVLGNTIYF
TRBD1	TRBV7-9	-	TRBJ1-6	TGTGCCAGCAGCTCGGGGACAGGGGGTGTTGTTGGTTCACCCCTCCACTTT	CASSSGTGGVVGSPLHF
-	TRBV7-9	-	TRBJ2-1	TGTGCCAGCAGCTTATTCCGGGGTCACTCCTACAATGAGCAGTTCTTC	CASSLFRGHSYNEQFF
-	TRBV20-1	-	TRBJ1-4	TGTCAGGGGCAGGGTAATGAAAAACTGTTTTTT	CQGQGNEKLFF
-	TRBV27	-	TRBJ1-4	TGTGCCAGCAGTTCAGGGGATAAACTGTTTTTT	CASSSGDKLFF
-	TRBV6-5	-	TRBJ2-4	TGTGCCAGCAGTAACTATCCAGGAAAAAACATTCAGTACTTC	CASSNYPGKNIQYF
TRBD2	TRBV11-2	-	TRBJ2-5	TGTGCCAGCAGCTTAGATAATGCTAGCGGGTTTCCAGGAACCCAGTACTTC	CASSLDNASGFPGTQYF
-	TRBV5-4	-	TRBJ2-7	TGTGCCAGCAGCTTGGATCGGGGATCGAACGAGCAGTACTTC	CASSLDRGSNEQYF
TRBD2	TRBV7-9	-	TRBJ2-1	TGTGCCAGCAGCTATCGACTAGCGGGGAGAGAGCCCTACAATGAGCAGTTCTTC	CASSYRLAGREPYNEQFF
TRBD1	TRBV18	-	TRBJ1-2	TGTGCCAGCTCACAGGGACAGACACTTTATGGCTACACCTTC	CASSQGQTLYGYTF
TRBD2	TRBV4-2	-	TRBJ2-2	TGTGCCAGCAGCCAAGTCGGACTAGGGATCACCGGGGAGCTGTTTTTT	CASSQVGLGITGELFF
-	TRBV7-2	-	TRBJ1-4	TGTGCCAGCAGCTACGGACAGACTAATGAAAAACTGTTTTTT	CASSYGQTNEKLFF
TRBD1	TRBV18	-	TRBJ1-5	TGTGCCAGCTCTCCAACAGGGGGCGAACAGCCCCAGCATTTT	CASSPTGGEQPQHF
TRBD2	TRBV5-1	-	TRBJ2-7	TGCGCCAGCAGCTTGGCTAGCGGGGGCTTCTCCTACGAGCAGTACTTC	CASSLASGGFSYEQYF
TRBD1	TRBV29-1	-	TRBJ1-1	TGCAGCGTGGCCCCCACGACAGGGATGGACACTGAAGCTTTCTTT	CSVAPTTGMDTEAFF
-	TRBV19	-	TRBJ1-1	TGTGCCAGTAATGGAGGGTTAGGGTTGGTGAACACTGAAGCTTTCTTT	CASNGGLGLVNTEAFF
TRBD1	TRBV4-2	-	TRBJ1-3	TGTGCCAGCAGCCAAGATTGGAATCCCGGGACAGGGTTTGGGACCGGAAACACCATATATTTT	CASSQDWNPGTGFGTGNTIYF
-	TRBV15	-	TRBJ1-4	TGTGCCACCAGCAGGGGAGGGTTTAATGAAAAACTGTTTTTT	CATSRGGFNEKLFF
-	TRBV28	-	TRBJ1-5	TGTGCCAGCAGTTCTTTACAGGGAGATCAGCCCCAGCATTTT	CASSSLQGDQPQHF
-	TRBV7-2	-	TRBJ1-2	TGTGCCAGCAGCCCAACGAGCTATGGCTACACCTTC	CASSPTSYGYTF
-	TRBV27	-	TRBJ1-1	TGTGCCAGCAGTTTAAGTTCGCTAATGAACACTGAAGCTTTCTTT	CASSLSSLMNTEAFF
-	TRBV4-3	-	TRBJ2-2	TGCGCCAGCAGCCAAGGGCAGGTTGGGAACACCGGGGAGCTGTTTTTT	CASSQGQVGNTGELFF
-	TRBV27	-	TRBJ1-2	TGTGCCAGCAGAAAGACCGCGTCGGGGGGCTACACCTTC	CASRKTASGGYTF
-	TRBV27	-	TRBJ2-5	TGTGCCAGCAGTTTATTGGCGGAACTCCAAGAGACCCAGTACTTC	CASSLLAELQETQYF
-	TRBV30	-	TRBJ2-7	TGTGCCTGGACCCAGGATGGCGAGCAGTACTTC	CAWTQDGEQYF
TRBD1	TRBV7-6	-	TRBJ2-3	TGTGCCAGCAGCTACCGGACAGGGGAAACGGCAGATACGCAGTATTTT	CASSYRTGETADTQYF
-	TRBV18	-	TRBJ1-3	TGTGCCAGCTCACCGACACAGGTTTACGGAAACACCATATATTTT	CASSPTQVYGNTIYF
TRBD1	TRBV12-5	-	TRBJ1-1	TGTGCTAGTGGTTTGGAAAGGACAGGGGGCGAGCCCACTGAAGCTTTCTTT	CASGLERTGGEPTEAFF
TRBD2	TRBV10-3	-	TRBJ2-3	TGTGCCATCAGTGAAAGTAGCGGGGTCACAGATACGCAGTATTTT	CAISESSGVTDTQYF
TRBD1	TRBV7-7	-	TRBJ2-3	TGTGCTAGCAGCCAGGGGGACAGGGTCACAGATACGCAGTATTTT	CASSQGDRVTDTQYF
TRBD2	TRBV11-2	-	TRBJ2-2	TGTGCCAGCAGATCGGGACTAGCGGGGGGGATAAACACCGGGGAGCTGTTTTTT	CASRSGLAGGINTGELFF
TRBD1	TRBV25-1	-	TRBJ1-4	TGTGCCAGCAGTGAACGGGGAACAGGGGGCGCCTGGGATGAAAAACTGTTTTTT	CASSERGTGGAWDEKLFF
TRBD2	TRBV5-1	-	TRBJ2-2	TGCGCCAGCAGCTCTTTAGCGGGGGGCCAGGCCGGGGAGCTGTTTTTT	CASSSLAGGQAGELFF
TRBD1	TRBV19	-	TRBJ1-6	TGTGCCAGTAGTCAGGGGGCAGGACAAAGGCATTCACCCCTCCACTTT	CASSQGAGQRHSPLHF
-	TRBV11-2	-	TRBJ2-1	TGTGCCAGCAGCTTAGCCCTTGAGCAGTTCTTC	CASSLALEQFF
-	TRBV19	-	TRBJ1-5	TGTGCCAGTACCACAACCGGGGGCAATCAGCCCCAGCATTTT	CASTTTGGNQPQHF
TRBD1	TRBV30	-	TRBJ2-7	TGTGCCTGGAGCGCCGGACAGGGGGCCACCTACGAGCAGTACTTC	CAWSAGQGATYEQYF
TRBD1	TRBV5-1	-	TRBJ2-5	TGCGCCAGCAGCTTGGAAGGGACAGGGGGAGAGACCCAGTACTTC	CASSLEGTGGETQYF
TRBD1	TRBV28	-	TRBJ2-2	TGTGCCAGTAGGGGACAGGGGATCCCCGGGGAGCTGTTTTTT	CASRGQGIPGELFF
TRBD1	TRBV19	-	TRBJ1-2	TGTGCCAGTAGATTAGGGGGGGACAGGGGCTATGGCTACACCTTC	CASRLGGDRGYGYTF
TRBD1	TRBV9	-	TRBJ2-1	TGTGCCAGCAGCAATGGACAGGGGGCTTCTGAGCAGTTCTTC	CASSNGQGASEQFF
TRBD1	TRBV6-5	-	TRBJ2-3	TGTGCCAGCAGTCCCCCGGGACAGGTTGAAGGTACGCAGTATTTT	CASSPPGQVEGTQYF
TRBD2	TRBV9	-	TRBJ2-3	TGTGCCAGCAGCGTAGGCGGGGGGAACACAGATACGCAGTATTTT	CASSVGGGNTDTQYF
-	TRBV7-9	-	TRBJ2-3	TGTGCCAGCAGCCGAGAACAGGGTTACAGGACAGATACGCAGTATTTT	CASSREQGYRTDTQYF
TRBD1	TRBV6-1	once	TRBJ1-1	TGTGCCAGCAGTGAAAGAAGGGGGACAGGAGCTTTCTTT	CASSERRGTGAFF
-	TRBV5-1	once	TRBJ2-6	TGCGCCAGCAGCTTGCCTCTCCCTGGGGCCAACGTCCTGACTTTC	CASSLPLPGANVLTF
TRBD1	TRBV18	-	TRBJ2-5	TGTGCCAGCTCACTATCGACAGGGGGCGTGGAGACCCAGTACTTC	CASSLSTGGVETQYF
TRBD1	TRBV11-2	-	TRBJ1-2	TGTGCCAGCAGCCGCCCTACAGGGGGTGGCTACACCTTC	CASSRPTGGGYTF
-	TRBV4-3	-	TRBJ1-3	TGCGCCAGCAGCCAAGCGTCAGGGTCTGGAAACACCATATATTTT	CASSQASGSGNTIYF
-	TRBV29-1	-	TRBJ1-1	TGCAGCGTTACAGGGACCTCTGGCACTGAAGCTTTCTTT	CSVTGTSGTEAFF
-	TRBV28	-	TRBJ2-3	TGTGCCAGCAGTTTCGGGGGAGCTAGCACAGATACGCAGTATTTT	CASSFGGASTDTQYF
-	TRBV6-1	-	TRBJ1-1	TGTGCCGGACGGGAGGGGGGGGCGAGCACTGAAGCTTTCTTT	CAGREGGASTEAFF
TRBD2	TRBV4-2	-	TRBJ2-5	TGTGCCAGCAGCCGTATCAGGGAGGGTCAAGAGACCCAGTACTTC	CASSRIREGQETQYF
-	TRBV4-1	-	TRBJ2-2	TGCGCCAGCAGCCAACCGACGACAGGGAACACCGGGGAGCTGTTTTTT	CASSQPTTGNTGELFF
-	TRBV29-1	-	TRBJ2-5	TGCAGCGTTGTCGGGAGCATAGAGACCCAGTACTTC	CSVVGSIETQYF
-	TRBV5-4	-	TRBJ1-4	TGTGCCAGCAGCCGTGGTGGGGCCGGCACGGCAACTAATGAAAAACTGTTTTTT	CASSRGGAGTATNEKLFF
-	TRBV7-7	-	TRBJ2-3	TGTGCTAGCAGCTTAAACTCCAGGGGAACAGATACGCAGTATTTT	CASSLNSRGTDTQYF
-	TRBV19	few	TRBJ2-7	TGTGCCAGTACCCCGGGACTCGACAACTCCTACGAGCAGTACTTC	CASTPGLDNSYEQYF